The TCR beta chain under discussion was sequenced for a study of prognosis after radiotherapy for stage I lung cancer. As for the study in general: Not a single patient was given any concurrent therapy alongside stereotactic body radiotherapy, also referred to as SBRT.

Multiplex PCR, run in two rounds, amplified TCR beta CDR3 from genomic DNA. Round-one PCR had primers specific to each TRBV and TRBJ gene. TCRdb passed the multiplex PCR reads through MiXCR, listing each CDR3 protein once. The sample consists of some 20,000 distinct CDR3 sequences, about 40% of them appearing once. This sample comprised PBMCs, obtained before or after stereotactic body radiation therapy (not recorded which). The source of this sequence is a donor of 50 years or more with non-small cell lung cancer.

Here the CDR3 DNA reads TGTGCCAGCAGCTTAGCACAGACTAACACCGGGGAGCTGTTTTTT. Residues: CASSLAQTNTGELFF. This chain connects TRBV11-3 to TRBJ2-2; D gene ambiguous. V was clipped by 1 base and J by 2 bases, with 8 bases between them. The germline V gene encodes CDR1 SGHNT and CDR2 YENEEA. The length of the CDR3 is 15 residues.